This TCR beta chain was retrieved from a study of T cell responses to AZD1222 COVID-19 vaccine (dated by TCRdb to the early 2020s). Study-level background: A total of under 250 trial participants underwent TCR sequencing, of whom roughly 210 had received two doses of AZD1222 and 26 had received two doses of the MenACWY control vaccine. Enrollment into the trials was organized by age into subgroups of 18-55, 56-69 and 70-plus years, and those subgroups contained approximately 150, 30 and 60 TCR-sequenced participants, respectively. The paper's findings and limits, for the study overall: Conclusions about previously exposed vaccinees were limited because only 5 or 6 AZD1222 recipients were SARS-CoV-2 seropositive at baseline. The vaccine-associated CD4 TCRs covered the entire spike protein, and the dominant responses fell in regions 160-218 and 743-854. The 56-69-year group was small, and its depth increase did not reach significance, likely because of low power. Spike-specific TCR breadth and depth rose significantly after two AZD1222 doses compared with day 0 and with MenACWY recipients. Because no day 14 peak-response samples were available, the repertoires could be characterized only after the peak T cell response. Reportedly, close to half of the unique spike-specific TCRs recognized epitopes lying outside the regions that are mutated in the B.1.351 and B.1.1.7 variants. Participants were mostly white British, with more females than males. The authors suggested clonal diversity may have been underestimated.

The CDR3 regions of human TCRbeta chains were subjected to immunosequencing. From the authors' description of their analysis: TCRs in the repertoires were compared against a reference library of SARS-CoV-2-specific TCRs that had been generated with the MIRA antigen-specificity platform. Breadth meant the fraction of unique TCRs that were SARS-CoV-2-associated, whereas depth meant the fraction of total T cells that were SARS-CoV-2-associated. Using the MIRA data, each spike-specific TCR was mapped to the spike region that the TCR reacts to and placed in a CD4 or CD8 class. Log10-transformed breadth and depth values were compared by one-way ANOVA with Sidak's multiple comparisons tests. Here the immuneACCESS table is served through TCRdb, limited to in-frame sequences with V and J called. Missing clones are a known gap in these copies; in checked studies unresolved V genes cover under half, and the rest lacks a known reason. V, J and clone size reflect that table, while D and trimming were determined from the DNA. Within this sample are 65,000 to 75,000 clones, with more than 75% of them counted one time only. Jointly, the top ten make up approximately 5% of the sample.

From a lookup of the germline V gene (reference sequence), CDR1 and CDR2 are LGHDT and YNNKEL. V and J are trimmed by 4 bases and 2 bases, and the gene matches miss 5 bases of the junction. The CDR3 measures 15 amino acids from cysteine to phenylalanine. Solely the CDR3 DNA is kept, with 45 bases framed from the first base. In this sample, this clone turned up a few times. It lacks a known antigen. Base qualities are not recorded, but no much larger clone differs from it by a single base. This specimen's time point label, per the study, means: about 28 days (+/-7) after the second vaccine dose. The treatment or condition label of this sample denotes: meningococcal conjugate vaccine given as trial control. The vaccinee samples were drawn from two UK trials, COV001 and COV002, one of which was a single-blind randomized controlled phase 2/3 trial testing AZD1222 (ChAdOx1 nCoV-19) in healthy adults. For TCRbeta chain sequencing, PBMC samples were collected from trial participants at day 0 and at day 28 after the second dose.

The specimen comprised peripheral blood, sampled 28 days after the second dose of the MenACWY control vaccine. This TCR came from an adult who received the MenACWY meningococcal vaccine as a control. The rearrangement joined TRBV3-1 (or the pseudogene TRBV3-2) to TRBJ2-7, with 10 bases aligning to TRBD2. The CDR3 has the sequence CASSLGLAGAYEQYF. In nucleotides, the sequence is TGTGCCAGCAGCCTCGGGCTAGCGGGGGCCTACGAGCAGTACTTC.